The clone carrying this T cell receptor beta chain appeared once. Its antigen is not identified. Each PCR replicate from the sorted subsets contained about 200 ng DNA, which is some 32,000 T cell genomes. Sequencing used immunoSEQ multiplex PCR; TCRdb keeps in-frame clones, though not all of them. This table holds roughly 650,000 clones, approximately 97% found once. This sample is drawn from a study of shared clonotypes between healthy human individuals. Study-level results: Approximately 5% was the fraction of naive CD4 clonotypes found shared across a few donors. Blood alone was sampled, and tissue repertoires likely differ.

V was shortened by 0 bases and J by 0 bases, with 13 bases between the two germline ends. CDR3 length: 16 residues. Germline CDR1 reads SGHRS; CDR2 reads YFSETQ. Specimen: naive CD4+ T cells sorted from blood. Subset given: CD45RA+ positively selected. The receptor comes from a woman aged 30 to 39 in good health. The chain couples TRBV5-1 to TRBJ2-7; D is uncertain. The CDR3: CASSLAGAGDSYEQYF. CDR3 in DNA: TGCGCCAGCAGCTTGGCCGGCGCAGGTGACTCCTACGAGCAGTACTTC.